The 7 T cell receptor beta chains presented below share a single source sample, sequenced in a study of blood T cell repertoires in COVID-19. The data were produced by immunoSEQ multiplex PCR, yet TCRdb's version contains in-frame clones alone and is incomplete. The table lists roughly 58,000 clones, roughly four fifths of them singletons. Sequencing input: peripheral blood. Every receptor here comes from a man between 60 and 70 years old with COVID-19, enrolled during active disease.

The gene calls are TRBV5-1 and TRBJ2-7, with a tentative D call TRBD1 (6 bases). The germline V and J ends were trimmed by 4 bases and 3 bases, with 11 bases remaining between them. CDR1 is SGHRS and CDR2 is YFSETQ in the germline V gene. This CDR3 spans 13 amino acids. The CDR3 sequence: CASSPTGNYEQYF. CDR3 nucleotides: TGCGCCAGCAGCCCCACAGGGAACTACGAGCAGTACTTC.

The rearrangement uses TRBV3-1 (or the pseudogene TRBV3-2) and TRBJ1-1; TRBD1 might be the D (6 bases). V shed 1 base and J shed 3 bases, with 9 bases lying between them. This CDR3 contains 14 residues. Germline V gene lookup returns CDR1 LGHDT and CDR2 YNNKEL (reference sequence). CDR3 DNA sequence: TGTGCCAGCAGCCAAGTTGCAGGGGACACTGAAGCTTTCTTT. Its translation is CASSQVAGDTEAFF.

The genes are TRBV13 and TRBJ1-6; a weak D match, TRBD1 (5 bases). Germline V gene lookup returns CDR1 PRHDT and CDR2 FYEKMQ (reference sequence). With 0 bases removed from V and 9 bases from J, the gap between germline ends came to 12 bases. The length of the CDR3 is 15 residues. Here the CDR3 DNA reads TGTGCCAGCAGCTTAGGAAGTACAGGATTTTCACCCCTCCACTTT. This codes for CASSLGSTGFSPLHF.

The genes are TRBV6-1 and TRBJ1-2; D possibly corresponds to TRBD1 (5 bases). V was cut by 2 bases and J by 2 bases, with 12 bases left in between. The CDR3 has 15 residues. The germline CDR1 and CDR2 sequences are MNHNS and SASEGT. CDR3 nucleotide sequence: TGTGCCAGCAGTGAATATGGGGGGGAGAACTATGGCTACACCTTC. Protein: CASSEYGGENYGYTF.

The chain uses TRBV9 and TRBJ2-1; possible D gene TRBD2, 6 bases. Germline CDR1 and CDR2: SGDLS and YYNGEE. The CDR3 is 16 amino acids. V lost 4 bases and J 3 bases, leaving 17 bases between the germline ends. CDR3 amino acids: CASSRAPSEVYNEQFF. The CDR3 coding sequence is TGTGCCAGCAGCCGGGCGCCTAGCGAGGTCTACAATGAGCAGTTCTTC.

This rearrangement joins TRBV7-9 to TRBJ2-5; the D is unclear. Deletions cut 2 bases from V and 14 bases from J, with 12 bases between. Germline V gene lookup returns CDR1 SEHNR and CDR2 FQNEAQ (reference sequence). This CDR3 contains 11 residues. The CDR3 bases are TGTGCCAGCAGCTTACAGGCAGTTTGCTACTTC. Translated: CASSLQAVCYF.

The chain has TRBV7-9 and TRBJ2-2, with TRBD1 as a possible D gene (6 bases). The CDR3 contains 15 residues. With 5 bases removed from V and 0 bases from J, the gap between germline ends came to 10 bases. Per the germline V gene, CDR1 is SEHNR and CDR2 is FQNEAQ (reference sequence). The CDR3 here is CASSLDRTNTGELFF. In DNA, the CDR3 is TGTGCCAGCAGCCTCGACAGGACGAACACCGGGGAGCTGTTTTTT.